The rows below give T cell receptor beta chains drawn from one sample of a study of blood T cell repertoires in COVID-19. Libraries were prepared by immunoSEQ multiplex PCR; TCRdb keeps only in-frame clonotypes and omits some of them. The sample shows 270,000 or so clones, around 89% of them seen only once. The sample consisted of peripheral blood. The receptors here all came from a woman aged 60-75 years with COVID-19, enrolled during active disease. The CDR3 runs from the conserved cysteine through the conserved F or W. D genes are given only for firm matches. Clone size appears in some rows only: once, few, many, or a class for an expanded clone.

J: TRBJ1-2
V: TRBV7-9
D: TRBD1
size: .
DNA: TGTGCCAGCAGCACTCCGGGACAGGGTTACTATGGCTACACCTTC
CDR3: CASSTPGQGYYGYTF

J: TRBJ2-3
V: TRBV6-4
D: TRBD2
size: .
DNA: TGTGCCAGCAGTGACCGAGGTAGCGGGGGCACAGATACGCAGTATTTT
CDR3: CASSDRGSGGTDTQYF

J: TRBJ2-2
V: TRBV11-1
D: .
size: .
DNA: TGTGCCAGCAGCACCGACAGAACCGGGGAGCTGTTTTTT
CDR3: CASSTDRTGELFF

J: TRBJ2-5
V: TRBV12-3/TRBV12-4
D: .
size: .
DNA: TGTGCCAGCAGTTTAGGGCAGGGTGAGACCCAGTACTTC
CDR3: CASSLGQGETQYF

J: TRBJ1-5
V: TRBV20-1
D: .
size: .
DNA: TGCAGTGCTAGTGGGAGTCCCGAGGATCAGCCCCAGCATTTT
CDR3: CSASGSPEDQPQHF

J: TRBJ2-7
V: TRBV19
D: TRBD1
size: .
DNA: TGTGCCAGTAGTATGGGACAGCTTTCCGAGCAGTACTTC
CDR3: CASSMGQLSEQYF

J: TRBJ1-2
V: TRBV6-5
D: .
size: .
DNA: TGTGCCAGCAGCGGGCGGGGCAGTGGCTATGGCTACACCTTC
CDR3: CASSGRGSGYGYTF

J: TRBJ1-5
V: TRBV19
D: .
size: .
DNA: TGTGCCAGTAGTATCGGGGCAGGGGGCAATCAGCCCCAGCATTTT
CDR3: CASSIGAGGNQPQHF

J: TRBJ1-4
V: TRBV2
D: .
size: .
DNA: TGTGCCAGCAGCTCCTTACGCGGGACTAATGAAAAACTGTTTTTT
CDR3: CASSSLRGTNEKLFF

J: TRBJ2-5
V: TRBV20-1
D: .
size: .
DNA: TGCAGTGCGTCCATGGAGACCCAGTACTTC
CDR3: CSASMETQYF

J: TRBJ1-2
V: TRBV25-1
D: .
size: .
DNA: TGTGCCAGCAGTGTTGGGGGCGTGGCGACTGGTGGCTACACCTTC
CDR3: CASSVGGVATGGYTF

J: TRBJ2-4
V: TRBV25-1
D: TRBD1
size: once
DNA: TGTGCCAGCAGTGATACAGGGGTCAAAAACATTCAGTACTTC
CDR3: CASSDTGVKNIQYF

J: TRBJ2-4
V: TRBV5-6
D: TRBD1
size: .
DNA: TGTGCCAGCAGCTTGGAGTGGGACAGGGGGCTGGGCAAAAACATTCAGTACTTC
CDR3: CASSLEWDRGLGKNIQYF

J: TRBJ1-5
V: TRBV7-2
D: TRBD1
size: .
DNA: TGTGCCAGCAGCCAACAGGGGGATCAGCCCCAGCATTTT
CDR3: CASSQQGDQPQHF

J: TRBJ2-1
V: TRBV9
D: TRBD1
size: .
DNA: TGTGCCAGTGAGGGACAGGGAGCCTACAATGAGCAGTTCTTC
CDR3: CASEGQGAYNEQFF

J: TRBJ1-6
V: TRBV6-5
D: .
size: once
DNA: TGTGCCAGCGCCGCCCAGGGGTCTCCCAATTCACCCCTCCACTTT
CDR3: CASAAQGSPNSPLHF

J: TRBJ2-7
V: TRBV5-1
D: TRBD1
size: .
DNA: TGCGCCAGCAGCGTTAGAGGACAGGGGATTTATGTACCTATTTCCTACGAGCAGTACTTC
CDR3: CASSVRGQGIYVPISYEQYF

J: TRBJ1-6
V: TRBV30
D: .
size: .
DNA: TGTGCCTGGAGTTCGTCCGGGAGACCCTATAATTCACCCCTCCACTTT
CDR3: CAWSSSGRPYNSPLHF

J: TRBJ1-1
V: TRBV7-9
D: TRBD1
size: .
DNA: TGTGCCAGCAGCCCAGACAGGGAGAAAACTGAAGCTTTCTTT
CDR3: CASSPDREKTEAFF

J: TRBJ2-7
V: TRBV15
D: .
size: .
DNA: TGTGCCGCCGGGACAACCTCCTACGAGCAGTACTTC
CDR3: CAAGTTSYEQYF

J: TRBJ2-7
V: TRBV5-6
D: .
size: .
DNA: TGTGCCAGCAGCTTGGTGAGAGGATCCTACGAGCAGTACTTC
CDR3: CASSLVRGSYEQYF

J: TRBJ1-1
V: TRBV7-2
D: TRBD1
size: .
DNA: TGTGCCAGCAGCCCCCAGACAGGGCTGAACACTGAAGCTTTCTTT
CDR3: CASSPQTGLNTEAFF

J: TRBJ1-1
V: TRBV14
D: .
size: .
DNA: TGTGCCAGCGGAGGTCAGGAAGCTTTCTTT
CDR3: CASGGQEAFF

J: TRBJ1-1
V: TRBV30
D: TRBD1
size: .
DNA: TGTGCCTGGAGAGCGCGGGACAGGGGGGTCGGTGAAGCTTTCTTT
CDR3: CAWRARDRGVGEAFF

J: TRBJ2-7
V: TRBV5-8
D: TRBD1
size: many
DNA: TGTGCCAGCAGCTTAGGACAGGGTATTACCTACGAGCAGTACTTC
CDR3: CASSLGQGITYEQYF

J: TRBJ2-6
V: TRBV7-3
D: .
size: .
DNA: TGTGCCAGCAGCCCCCGGGGTGCGGGGCCGGGGGCCAACGTCCTGACTTTC
CDR3: CASSPRGAGPGANVLTF